Below, one TCR beta chain is given with its context. This specimen belongs to a study of Ad26.COV2.S vaccination and SARS-CoV-2 variants. Described treatment: about 20 received Ad26.COV2.S at low or high dose, single or two shots; about 5 received placebo; per-sample allocation not given. On day 63 after the first injection, vaccine and placebo recipients gave samples. Produced via immunoSEQ multiplex PCR; TCRdb's table is partial and in-frame only. The table records fewer than 900,000 clones, roughly 90% of them present only once. Germline V gene data show CDR1 as MNHEY and CDR2 as SMNVEV (reference sequence). With 4 bases removed from V and 4 bases from J, the gap between germline ends came to 11 bases. This CDR3 region has 13 residues.

This sequence was found in a person between 18 and 60 years old who received the Ad26.COV2.S COVID-19 vaccine or a placebo. Source: peripheral blood, taken in a trial of Ad26.COV2.S vaccine versus placebo. The chain employs TRBV27 and TRBJ2-7; perhaps TRBD1 as D (5 bases). CDR3 loop: CASSSRVSYEQYF. Written as DNA, the CDR3 is TGTGCCAGCAGTTCCAGGGTTTCATACGAGCAGTACTTC.